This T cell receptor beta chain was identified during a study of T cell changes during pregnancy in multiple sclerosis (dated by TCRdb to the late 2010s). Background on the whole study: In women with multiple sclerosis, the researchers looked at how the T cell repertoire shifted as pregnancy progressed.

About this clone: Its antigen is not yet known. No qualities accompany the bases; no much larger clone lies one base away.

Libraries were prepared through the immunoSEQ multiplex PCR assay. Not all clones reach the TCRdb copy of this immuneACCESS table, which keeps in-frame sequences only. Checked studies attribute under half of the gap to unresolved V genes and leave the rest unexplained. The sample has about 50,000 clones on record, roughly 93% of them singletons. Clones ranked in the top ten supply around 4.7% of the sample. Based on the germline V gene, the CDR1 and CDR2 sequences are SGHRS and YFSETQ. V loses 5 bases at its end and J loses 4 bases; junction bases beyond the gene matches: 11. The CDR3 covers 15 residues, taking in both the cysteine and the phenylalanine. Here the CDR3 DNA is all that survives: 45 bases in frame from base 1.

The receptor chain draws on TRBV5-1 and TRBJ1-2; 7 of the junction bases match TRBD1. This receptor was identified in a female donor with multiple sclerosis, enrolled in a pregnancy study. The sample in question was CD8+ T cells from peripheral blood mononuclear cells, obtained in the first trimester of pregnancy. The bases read TGCGCCAGCAGACCGGACAGTTCAGGGGGCTATGGCTACACCTTC. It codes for CASRPDSSGGYGYTF.